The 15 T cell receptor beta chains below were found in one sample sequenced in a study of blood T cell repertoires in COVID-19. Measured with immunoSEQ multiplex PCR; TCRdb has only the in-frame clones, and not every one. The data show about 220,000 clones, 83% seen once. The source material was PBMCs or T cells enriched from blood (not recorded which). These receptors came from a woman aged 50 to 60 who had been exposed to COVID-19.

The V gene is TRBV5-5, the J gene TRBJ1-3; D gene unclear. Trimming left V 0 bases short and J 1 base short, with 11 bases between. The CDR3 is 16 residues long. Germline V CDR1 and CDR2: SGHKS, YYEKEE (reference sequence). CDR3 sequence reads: CASSLASWESGNTIYF. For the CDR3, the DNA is TGTGCCAGCAGCTTGGCCTCTTGGGAGTCTGGAAACACCATATATTTT.

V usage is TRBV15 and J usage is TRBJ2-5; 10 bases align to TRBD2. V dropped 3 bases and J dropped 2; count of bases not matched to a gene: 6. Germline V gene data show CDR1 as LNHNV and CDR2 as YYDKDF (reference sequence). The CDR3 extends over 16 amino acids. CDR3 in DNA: TGTGCCACCAGCAGGCAACTAGCGGGGTCACAAGAGACCCAGTACTTC. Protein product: CATSRQLAGSQETQYF.

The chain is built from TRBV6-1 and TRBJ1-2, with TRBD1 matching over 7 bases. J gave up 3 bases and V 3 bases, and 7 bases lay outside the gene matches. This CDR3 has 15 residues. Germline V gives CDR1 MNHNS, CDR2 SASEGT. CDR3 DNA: TGTGCCAGCAGTGATTTTAGGGGGCCCTACTATGGCTACACCTTC. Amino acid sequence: CASSDFRGPYYGYTF.

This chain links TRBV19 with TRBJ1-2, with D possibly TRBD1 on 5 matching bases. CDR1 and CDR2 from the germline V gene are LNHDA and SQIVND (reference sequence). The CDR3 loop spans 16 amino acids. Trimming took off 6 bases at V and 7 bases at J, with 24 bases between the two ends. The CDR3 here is CASRIRARAAGGGYTF. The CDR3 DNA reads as TGTGCCAGTAGGATCAGGGCAAGGGCTGCGGGGGGTGGCTACACCTTC.

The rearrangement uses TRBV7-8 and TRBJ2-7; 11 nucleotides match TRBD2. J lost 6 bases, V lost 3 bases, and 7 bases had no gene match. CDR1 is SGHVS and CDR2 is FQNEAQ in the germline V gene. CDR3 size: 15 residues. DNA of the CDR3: TGTGCCAGCAGCTTTGGGATGACTAGCGGGGTCGAGCAGTACTTC. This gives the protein CASSFGMTSGVEQYF.

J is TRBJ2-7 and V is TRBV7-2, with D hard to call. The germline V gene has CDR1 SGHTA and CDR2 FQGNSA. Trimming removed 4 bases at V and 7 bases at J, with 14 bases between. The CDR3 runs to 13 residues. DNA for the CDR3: TGTGCCAGCAGCTCCCCTCCCGTTCCGGAGCAGTACTTC. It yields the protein CASSSPPVPEQYF.

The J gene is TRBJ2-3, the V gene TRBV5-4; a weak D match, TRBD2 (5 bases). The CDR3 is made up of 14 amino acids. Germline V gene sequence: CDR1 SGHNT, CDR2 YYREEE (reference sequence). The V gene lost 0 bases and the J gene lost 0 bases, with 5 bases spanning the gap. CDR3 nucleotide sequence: TGTGCCAGCAGCTTGGGGACTAGCACAGATACGCAGTATTTT. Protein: CASSLGTSTDTQYF.

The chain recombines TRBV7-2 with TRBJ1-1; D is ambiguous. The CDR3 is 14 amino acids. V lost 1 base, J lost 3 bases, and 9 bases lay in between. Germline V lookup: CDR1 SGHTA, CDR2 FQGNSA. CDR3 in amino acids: CASSLEGGDTEAFF. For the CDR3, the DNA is TGTGCCAGCAGCTTAGAAGGAGGTGACACTGAAGCTTTCTTT.

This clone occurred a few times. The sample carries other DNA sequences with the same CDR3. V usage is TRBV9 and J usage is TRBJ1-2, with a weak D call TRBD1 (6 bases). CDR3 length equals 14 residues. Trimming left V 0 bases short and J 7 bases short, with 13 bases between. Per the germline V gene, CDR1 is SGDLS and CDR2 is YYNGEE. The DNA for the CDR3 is TGTGCCAGCAGCGTAGGAGGGGGGGATCGTGGCTACACCTTC. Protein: CASSVGGGDRGYTF.

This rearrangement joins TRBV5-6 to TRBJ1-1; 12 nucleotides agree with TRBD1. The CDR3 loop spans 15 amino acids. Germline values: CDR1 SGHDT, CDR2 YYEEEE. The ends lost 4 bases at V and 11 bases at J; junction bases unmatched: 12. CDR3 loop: CASSGGQGAVFDAFF. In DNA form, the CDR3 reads TGTGCCAGCAGCGGGGGACAGGGGGCGGTTTTTGATGCTTTCTTT.

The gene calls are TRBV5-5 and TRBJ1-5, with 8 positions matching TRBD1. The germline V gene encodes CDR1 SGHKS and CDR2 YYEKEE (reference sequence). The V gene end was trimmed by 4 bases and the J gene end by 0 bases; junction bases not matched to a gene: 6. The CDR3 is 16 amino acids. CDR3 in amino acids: CASSVDRGYSNQPQHF. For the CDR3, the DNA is TGTGCCAGCAGCGTCGACAGGGGATATAGCAATCAGCCCCAGCATTTT.

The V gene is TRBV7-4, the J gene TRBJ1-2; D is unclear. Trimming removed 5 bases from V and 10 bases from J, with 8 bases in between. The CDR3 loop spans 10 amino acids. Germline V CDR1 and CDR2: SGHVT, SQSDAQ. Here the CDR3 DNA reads TGTGCCAGCAGCCTAAACGACTACACCTTC. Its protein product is CASSLNDYTF.

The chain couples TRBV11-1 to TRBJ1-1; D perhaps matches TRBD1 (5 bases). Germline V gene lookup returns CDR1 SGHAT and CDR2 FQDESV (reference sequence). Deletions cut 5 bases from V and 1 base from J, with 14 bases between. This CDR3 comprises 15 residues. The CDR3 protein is CASSQYRRENTEAFF. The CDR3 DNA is TGTGCCAGCAGCCAGTACAGGAGGGAGAACACTGAAGCTTTCTTT.

CDR3 residues: CASSITNYGYTF. In DNA form, the CDR3 reads TGTGCCAGCTCAATCACTAACTATGGCTACACCTTC. The chain carries TRBV2 and TRBJ1-2, with D uncertain. The CDR3 runs 12 residues. CDR1 is SNHLY and CDR2 is FYNNEI in the germline V gene. The V gene lost 8 bases and the J gene lost 0 bases, with 7 bases spanning the gap.

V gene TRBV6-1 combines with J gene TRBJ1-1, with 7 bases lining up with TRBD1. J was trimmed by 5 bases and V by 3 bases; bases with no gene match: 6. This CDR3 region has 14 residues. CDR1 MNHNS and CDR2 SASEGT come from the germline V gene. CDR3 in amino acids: CASSEEGARTEAFF. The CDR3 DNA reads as TGTGCCAGCAGTGAGGAGGGGGCAAGGACTGAAGCTTTCTTT.